Listed here are 20 T cell receptor beta chains from one sample, sequenced in a study of PD-1 blockade in classical Hodgkin lymphoma. Measured with immunoSEQ multiplex PCR; TCRdb has only the in-frame clones, and not every one. The sample lists some 27,000 clones, 80% seen once, with around 16% in the top ten. Time point here: cycle 4 day 1 (C4D1), after more than 5 weeks of nivolumab. After autologous stem cell transplantation all patients relapsed, and prior brentuximab vedotin exposure differed between cohorts. Sequencing was performed on peripheral blood mononuclear cells (PBMCs), taken before the fourth cycle of nivolumab. The origin of the receptors is a human donor with classical Hodgkin lymphoma.

This chain uses TRBV19 with TRBJ2-7, with D hard to call. Germline CDR1 is LNHDA and CDR2 is SQIVND (reference sequence). V dropped 4 bases and J dropped 3 bases, with 4 bases sitting between them. The CDR3 loop spans 11 amino acids. For the CDR3, the DNA is TGTGCCAGTAGTAACCTCTACGAGCAGTACTTC. This codes for CASSNLYEQYF.

This sequence joins TRBV7-9 and TRBJ2-7; 11 bases align to TRBD2. Germline V lookup: CDR1 SEHNR, CDR2 FQNEAQ (reference sequence). Germline trimming cut 0 bases from V and 2 bases from J; bases unmatched to any gene: 0. The CDR3 is 15 amino acids. CDR3 amino acids: CASSLASGRAYEQYF. DNA of the CDR3: TGTGCCAGCAGCTTAGCTAGCGGGAGGGCCTACGAGCAGTACTTC.

J is TRBJ2-1 and V is TRBV19, with D unresolved. Germline V lookup: CDR1 LNHDA, CDR2 SQIVND (reference sequence). The CDR3 contains 12 residues. The ends were cut back, 4 bases at V and 6 bases at J, with 7 bases in the middle. The CDR3: CASSRSSNEQFF. CDR3 nucleotides: TGTGCCAGTAGTAGGAGTTCCAATGAGCAGTTCTTC.

This clone has just a few counts. The chain employs TRBV4-2 and TRBJ1-2; maybe TRBD1 (6 bases). The V gene's germline CDR1 is LGHNA and CDR2 YNFKEQ. This CDR3 region has 15 residues. Trimming left V 0 bases short and J 3 bases short, with 11 bases between. The chain's CDR3 is CASSQDENRDYGYTF. The CDR3 DNA is TGTGCCAGCAGCCAAGATGAGAACAGGGACTATGGCTACACCTTC.

V usage is TRBV9 and J usage is TRBJ2-5, with D perhaps TRBD1 (6 bases). From germline, CDR1 is SGDLS and CDR2 YYNGEE. V lost 0 bases, J lost 5 bases, and 8 bases lay in between. This CDR3 comprises 13 residues. The DNA of the CDR3 is TGTGCCAGCAGCGTAGCAGGGGAGGAGACCCAGTACTTC. Protein product: CASSVAGEETQYF.

CDR3 bases: TGCGCCAGCAGCCAGGGGACTAGCGGCATCCAAGAGACCCAGTACTTC. Its protein is CASSQGTSGIQETQYF. The chain carries TRBV4-1 and TRBJ2-5; TRBD2 agrees at 11 bases. V gave up 3 bases and J gave up 1 base; unmatched junction bases: 4. CDR1 is MGHRA and CDR2 is YSYEKL in the germline V gene. The CDR3 totals 16 residues.

V usage is TRBV11-2 and J usage is TRBJ1-1, with D possibly being TRBD1 (5 bases). V was trimmed by 5 bases and J by 2 bases, leaving 15 bases between them. Germline loops: CDR1 SGHAT, CDR2 FQNNGV. CDR3 length: 15 amino acids. DNA of the CDR3: TGTGCCAGCAGCCCCCGCGGGGACCGAAACACTGAAGCTTTCTTT. Its protein is CASSPRGDRNTEAFF.

The J gene is TRBJ2-5, the V gene TRBV7-8, with a weak D call TRBD2 (6 bases). The J call may be faulty, since TRBJ2-7 better matches the DNA end. Germline V gene sequence: CDR1 SGHVS, CDR2 FQNEAQ. There are 13 residues in the CDR3. CDR3 DNA sequence: TGTGCCAGCAGCTTTGGGGGGTCCTACGAGCAGTACTTC. Translation: CASSFGGSYEQYF.

The rearrangement uses TRBV4-1 and TRBJ2-7, with 11 bases aligning to TRBD2. This CDR3 is built from 18 residues. Per germline, CDR1 MGHRA and CDR2 YSYEKL. Trimming removed 0 bases from V and 3 bases from J; junction bases left unmatched: 10. The chain's CDR3 is CASSQEGGSGRANYEQYF. In DNA form, the CDR3 reads TGCGCCAGCAGCCAAGAAGGAGGTAGCGGGAGGGCAAACTACGAGCAGTACTTC.

V usage is TRBV7-8 and J usage is TRBJ2-5; possible D gene TRBD1, 6 bases. Germline V gene data show CDR1 as SGHVS and CDR2 as FQNEAQ. The CDR3 consists of 18 residues. V was clipped by 2 bases and J by 4 bases, with 23 bases between them. The CDR3 nucleotides are TGTGCCAGCAGCTTATTACCCAACAGGGCGGTAGTTGGAGAGACCCAGTACTTC. It yields the protein CASSLLPNRAVVGETQYF.

The V call is TRBV7-8, the J call TRBJ1-4; tentatively, D is TRBD1 (6 bases). Trimming removed 2 bases at V and 14 bases at J, with 15 bases between. Germline CDR1 and CDR2: SGHVS and FQNEAQ. The CDR3 covers 13 residues. Here the CDR3 DNA reads TGTGCCAGCAGCTTACTTCGTCAGGGGTCGCTGTTTTTT. Translating it yields CASSLLRQGSLFF. The variable domain in full, completed from reference TRBV7-8 and TRBJ1-4, reads GAGVSQSPRYKVAKRGQDVALRCDPISGHVSLFWYQQALGQGPEFLTYFQNEAQLDKSGLPSDRFFAERPEGSVSTLKIQRTQQEDSAVYLCASSLLRQGSLFFGSGTQLSVL.

This sequence joins TRBV18 and TRBJ1-1; D gene ambiguous. The CDR3 is 14 amino acids. V lost 2 bases, J lost 1 base, and 8 bases lay in between. Germline V gives CDR1 KGHSH, CDR2 LQKENI. The CDR3 region is CASSPSSGNTEAFF. The DNA for the CDR3 is TGTGCCAGCTCACCAAGTTCGGGGAACACTGAAGCTTTCTTT.

The chain combines TRBV30 with TRBJ2-7; D gene uncertain. CDR1 and CDR2 (germline): GTSNPN, SVGIG (reference sequence). Between the trimmed V and J ends, which lost 3 bases and 5 bases, there was a span of 17 bases. The CDR3 is 14 residues long. CDR3 sequence reads: CAWRAPGRRDEQYF. The DNA of the CDR3 is TGTGCCTGGAGGGCTCCGGGCCGACGCGACGAGCAGTACTTC.

This clone was detected once. This rearrangement joins TRBV5-8 to TRBJ2-7; possibly TRBD1 for D (7 bases). V lost 4 bases, J lost 6 bases, and 17 bases lay in between. Germline assignment: CDR1 SGHTS and CDR2 YDEGEE. The CDR3 length is 14 residues. The CDR3 sequence: CASSVINRGGEQYF. CDR3 nucleotide sequence: TGTGCCAGCAGCGTTATTAACAGGGGAGGCGAGCAGTACTTC. The variable domain in full, with the rest retrieved from reference TRBV5-8 and TRBJ2-7, is EAGVTQSPTHLIKTRGQQATLRCSPISGHTSVYWYQQALGLGLQFLLWYDEGEERNRGNFPPRFSGRQFPNYSSELNVNALELEDSALYLCASSVINRGGEQYFGPGTRLTVT.

The CDR3 DNA reads as TGCGCCAGCAGCGGAGGAGGCTACGAGCAGTACTTC. Its protein product is CASSGGGYEQYF. This chain links TRBV5-1 with TRBJ2-7; a weak D match, TRBD2 (5 bases). The CDR3 extends over 12 amino acids. V was trimmed by 4 bases and J by 3 bases, leaving 8 bases between them. Per the germline V gene, CDR1 is SGHRS and CDR2 is YFSETQ.

This chain joins TRBV7-2 and TRBJ2-7, with a weak D call TRBD1 (5 bases). Per germline, CDR1 SGHTA and CDR2 FQGNSA. Trimming shortened V by 1 base and J by 3 bases, and 10 bases separated the two germline ends. The CDR3 runs 14 residues. The CDR3, as DNA: TGTGCCAGCAGCTTAGTTACAGGAGACTACGAGCAGTACTTC. Amino acids: CASSLVTGDYEQYF.

To note about this clone: A read error may account for a junction end that differs from germline. This chain links TRBV5-1 with TRBJ1-1, with D unresolved. From germline, CDR1 is SGHRS and CDR2 YFSETQ. The CDR3 extends over 13 amino acids. The CDR3 loop reads CAGRLRATTEAFF. CDR3 DNA: TGCGCCGGCAGGCTTAGGGCTACAACTGAAGCTTTCTTT. The variable domain in full, completed from reference TRBV5-1 and TRBJ1-1, reads KAGVTQTPRYLIKTRGQQVTLSCSPISGHRSVSWYQQTPGQGLQFLFEYFSETQRNKGNFPGRFSGRQFSNSRSEMNVSTLELGDSALYLCAGRLRATTEAFFGQGTRLTVV.

This clone was seen once. This chain uses TRBV9 with TRBJ2-1, with a weak D call TRBD1 (5 bases). The germline V and J ends were trimmed by 3 bases and 0 bases, with 7 bases remaining between them. From germline, CDR1 is SGDLS and CDR2 YYNGEE. The CDR3 covers 14 residues. CDR3 sequence reads: CASSARGSYNEQFF. The CDR3, as DNA: TGTGCCAGCAGCGCTAGGGGCTCCTACAATGAGCAGTTCTTC.

This CDR3 is CASSVAAWGDEQFF. Here the CDR3 DNA reads TGTGCCAGCAGCGTAGCGGCCTGGGGGGATGAGCAGTTCTTC. V is TRBV9 and J is TRBJ2-1, with D perhaps TRBD2 (6 bases). The CDR3 covers 14 residues. The V end lost 0 bases, the J end lost 8 bases, and 12 bases lay between the germline ends. The germline V gene encodes CDR1 SGDLS and CDR2 YYNGEE.

The chain is built from TRBV6-4 and TRBJ1-1; D is unclear. Looked up from germline, CDR1 is MRHNA and CDR2 is SNTAGT. CDR3 length: 13 amino acids. V lost 6 bases, J lost 2 bases, and 10 bases lay in between. This CDR3 reads CASSATPNTEAFF. The CDR3 DNA sequence: TGTGCCAGCAGCGCCACCCCAAACACTGAAGCTTTCTTT.